This paragraph reports one T cell receptor (beta chain). The V end lost 3 bases, the J end lost 1 base, and 6 bases lay between the germline ends. The CDR3 runs to 13 residues. Germline V gives CDR1 SGHTA, CDR2 FQGNSA. Sequenced by immunoSEQ multiplex PCR; TCRdb stores in-frame clones only, minus some. The data hold more than 75,000 clones, with around 96% observed a single time. The entry originates in a study of technical replicates of blood from a handful of donors. V gene TRBV7-2 combines with J gene TRBJ1-2; no firm D call. This clonotype was sampled from a human donor in good health. Sequencing used T cells isolated from PBMCs. CDR3 sequence: CASSLRSNYGYTF. For the CDR3, the DNA is TGTGCCAGCAGCTTGAGAAGTAACTATGGCTACACCTTC.